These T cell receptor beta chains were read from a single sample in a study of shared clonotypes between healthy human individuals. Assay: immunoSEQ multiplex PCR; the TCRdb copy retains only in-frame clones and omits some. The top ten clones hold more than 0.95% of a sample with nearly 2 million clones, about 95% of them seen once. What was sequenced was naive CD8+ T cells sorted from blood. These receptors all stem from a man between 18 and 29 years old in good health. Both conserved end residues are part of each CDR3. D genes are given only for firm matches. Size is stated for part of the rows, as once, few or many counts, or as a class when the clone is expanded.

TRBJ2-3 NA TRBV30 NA TGTGCCTGGGTCACCGGGGGGCCCTTAGCTGATACGCAGTATTTT CAWVTGGPLADTQYF
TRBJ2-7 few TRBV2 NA TGTGCCAGCAGTCCGAACTACGAGCAGTACTTC CASSPNYEQYF
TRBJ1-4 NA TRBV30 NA TGTGCCTGGGACAGCGCCGGGACGGGAGAAAAACTGTTTTTT CAWDSAGTGEKLFF
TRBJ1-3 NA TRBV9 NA TGTGCCAGCAGCGCGGTGGACAGCTCTGGAAACACCATATATTTT CASSAVDSSGNTIYF
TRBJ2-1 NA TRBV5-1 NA TGCGCCAGCAGCTTGGCTTCGGGGACCGTCTACAATGAGCAGTTCTTC CASSLASGTVYNEQFF
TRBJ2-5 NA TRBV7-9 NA TGTGCCAGCAGCTTAATGGGCGGGAACCAAGAGACCCAGTACTTC CASSLMGGNQETQYF
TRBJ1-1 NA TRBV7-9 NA TGTGCCAGCAACCCCCGAGATTTTGGCGGTGGCACTGAAGCTTTCTTT CASNPRDFGGGTEAFF
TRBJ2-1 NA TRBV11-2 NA TGTGCCAGCAGCGTCCCTTATGTAGGGACATCACAGTTCTTC CASSVPYVGTSQFF
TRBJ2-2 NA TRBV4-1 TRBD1 TGCGCCAGCAGCCAAGTTACCCAGGGGGCCGGGGAGCTGTTTTTT CASSQVTQGAGELFF
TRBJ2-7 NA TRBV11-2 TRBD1 TGTGCCAGCAGCTTAGTCGTGGGACAGGGACCCTACGAGCAGTACTTC CASSLVVGQGPYEQYF
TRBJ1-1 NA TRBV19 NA TGTGCCAGTCTAAAACAGGTGGTGGACACTGAAGCTTTCTTT CASLKQVVDTEAFF
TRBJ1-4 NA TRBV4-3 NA TGCGCCAGCAGCCGGCTCTTGGAGGGGGATGAAAAACTGTTTTTT CASSRLLEGDEKLFF
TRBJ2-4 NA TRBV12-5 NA TGTGCTAGTGGTTCCGTTGAAGACCTAAACATTCAGTACTTC CASGSVEDLNIQYF
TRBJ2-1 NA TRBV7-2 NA TGTGCCAGCAGCATTATAGAAGAGCAGTTCTTC CASSIIEEQFF
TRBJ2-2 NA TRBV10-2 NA TGCGCCAGCAGGCGGGGCACCGGGGAGCTGTTTTTT CASRRGTGELFF
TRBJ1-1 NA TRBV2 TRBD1 TGTGCCAGCATTCAGACAGGGGACGGTGGCACTGAAGCTTTCTTT CASIQTGDGGTEAFF
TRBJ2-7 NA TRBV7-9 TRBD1 TGTGCCAGCAGAGACCGGGACAGGGACTACGAGCAGTACTTC CASRDRDRDYEQYF
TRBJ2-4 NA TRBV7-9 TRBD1 TGTGCCAGCAGCTCTGAGACAGGGCTAGCCAAAAACATTCAGTACTTC CASSSETGLAKNIQYF
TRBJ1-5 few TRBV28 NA TGTGCCAGGTCATCAGGCTTTGGGCCCCAGCATTTT CARSSGFGPQHF
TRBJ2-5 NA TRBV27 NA TGTGCCAGCAGTTTTTCGTTCGGGATACTGGAGACCCAGTACTTC CASSFSFGILETQYF
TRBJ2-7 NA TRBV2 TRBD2 TGTGCCAGCAGTGTAGCGGGAGAGACCTACGAGCAGTACTTC CASSVAGETYEQYF
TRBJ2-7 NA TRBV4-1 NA TGCGCCAGCAGCCAAGAAGGAGGGTCCTACGAGCAGTACTTC CASSQEGGSYEQYF
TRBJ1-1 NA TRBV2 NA TGTGCCAGCAGTTCAGGGGTTACTGAAGCTTTCTTT CASSSGVTEAFF
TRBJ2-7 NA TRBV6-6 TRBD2 TGTGCCAGCAGTTATATGGGACTAGCGGGGGTCGAGCAGTACTTC CASSYMGLAGVEQYF
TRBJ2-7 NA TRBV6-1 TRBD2 TGTGCCAGCAGAACCGTAGCGGGGGGCTTCTACGAGCAGTACTTC CASRTVAGGFYEQYF
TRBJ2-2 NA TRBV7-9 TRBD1 TGTGCCAGCAGCCCGCCCAGGGGGCCTAACACCGGGGAGCTGTTTTTT CASSPPRGPNTGELFF
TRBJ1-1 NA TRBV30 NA TGTGCCTGGAGCGTAACGAACACTGAAGCTTTCTTT CAWSVTNTEAFF
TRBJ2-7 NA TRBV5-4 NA TGTGCCAGCAGCTTGGATGCCTACGAGCAGTACTTC CASSLDAYEQYF
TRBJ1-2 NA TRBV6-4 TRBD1 TGTGCCAGCAGTGCGGCCAGGGGGCACTATGGCTACACCTTC CASSAARGHYGYTF